Following are 26 T cell receptor beta chains from one sample sequenced in a study of T cell responses to AZD1222 COVID-19 vaccine. Sequencing was performed with immunoSEQ multiplex PCR; in TCRdb, only in-frame clones are kept and a portion is missing. Here the sample spans about 140,000 clones, approximately 89% being singletons. The source material was peripheral blood, sampled on day 0 of AZD1222 vaccination. The receptors here all came from an adult in good health.

This chain links TRBV14 with TRBJ1-2, with 8 bases aligning to TRBD1. With V trimmed by 3 bases and J by 5 bases, 8 bases remained unmatched. Germline assignment: CDR1 SGHDN and CDR2 FVKESK. The CDR3 is 15 residues long. This chain's CDR3 is CASSHVGQGYYGYTF. The CDR3 DNA sequence: TGTGCCAGCAGCCATGTAGGACAGGGTTATTATGGCTACACCTTC. The full variable domain, rest sourced from reference TRBV14 and TRBJ1-2, is EAGVTQFPSHSVIEKGQTVTLRCDPISGHDNLYWYRRVMGKEIKFLLHFVKESKQDESGMPNNRFLAERTGGTYSTLKVQPAELEDSGVYFCASSHVGQGYYGYTFGSGTRLTVV.

This clone has just a few counts. J is TRBJ2-7 and V is TRBV11-2; maybe TRBD2 (6 bases). Germline CDR1 SGHAT, CDR2 FQNNGV. The CDR3 contains 17 residues. The germline V and J ends were trimmed by 1 base and 1 base, with 17 bases remaining between them. The CDR3 sequence is CASSLATGGDLSYEQYF. CDR3 nucleotides: TGTGCCAGCAGCTTAGCGACCGGCGGGGATTTATCCTACGAGCAGTACTTC.

The chain links TRBV7-6 to TRBJ2-1, with TRBD2 as a possible D gene (5 bases). The germline CDR1 and CDR2 sequences are SGHVS and FNYEAQ. This CDR3 comprises 16 residues. V gave up 0 bases and J gave up 2 bases, with 11 bases separating them. The CDR3 loop reads CASSLAGGRTYNEQFF. DNA of the CDR3: TGTGCCAGCAGCTTAGCGGGCGGGCGGACCTACAATGAGCAGTTCTTC.

This clone appeared a single time. CDR3 residues: CASSKEFRGPNYGYTF. CDR3 sequence (DNA): TGTGCCAGCAGCAAAGAATTCAGGGGGCCCAACTATGGCTACACCTTC. The chain recombines TRBV21-1 with TRBJ1-2; the D call of TRBD1 is as the table states it, not checked on the DNA. TRBV21-1 is a listed pseudogene. The CDR3 has 16 residues.

This clone was detected only once. V gene TRBV5-1 combines with J gene TRBJ2-5; no definite D call. The CDR3 spans 14 residues. Germline lookup yields CDR1 SGHRS and CDR2 YFSETQ. Trimming shortened V by 4 bases and J by 0 bases, and 10 bases separated the two germline ends. CDR3 protein: CASSLGRYQETQYF. The CDR3 DNA sequence: TGCGCCAGCAGCCTCGGACGGTACCAAGAGACCCAGTACTTC.

The J gene is TRBJ2-2, the V gene TRBV29-1; D is unclear. Germline-derived CDR1 and CDR2 are SQVTM and ANQGSEA. The V gene lost 7 bases and the J gene lost 6 bases, with 9 bases spanning the gap. There are 11 residues in the CDR3. The CDR3 coding sequence is TGCAGCGCATCAGATGCCGGGGAGCTGTTTTTT. This encodes CSASDAGELFF.

The gene calls are TRBV12-3 or TRBV12-4 and TRBJ1-5; D possibly corresponds to TRBD1 (6 bases). The CDR3 runs to 13 residues. Deletions cut 6 bases from V and 5 bases from J, with 11 bases between. This CDR3 is CASRTGGDQPQHF. CDR3 nucleotides: TGTGCCAGCAGGACAGGTGGCGATCAGCCCCAGCATTTT.

J is TRBJ1-3 and V is TRBV15; tentatively, D is TRBD1 (5 bases). Trimming took 5 bases from V and 2 from J, leaving 10 bases between them. Germline CDR1 LNHNV, CDR2 YYDKDF (reference sequence). The CDR3 has 14 amino acids. The CDR3 protein is CATSRGGAGNTIYF. The CDR3 DNA reads as TGTGCCACCAGCCGGGGGGGGGCTGGAAACACCATATATTTT.

The chain has TRBV7-9 and TRBJ2-7, with 7 nucleotides matching TRBD2. This CDR3 is 15 amino acids long. The germline gives CDR1 SEHNR, CDR2 FQNEAQ (reference sequence). The ends lost 10 bases at V and 5 bases at J; junction bases unmatched: 17. CDR3 protein: CATKEEAGYWHEQYF. The CDR3 region has the DNA TGTGCCACCAAGGAGGAAGCGGGGTATTGGCACGAGCAGTACTTC.

The chain joins TRBV19 to TRBJ2-7, with D perhaps assigned TRBD1 or TRBD2 (5 bases each). Germline CDR1 and CDR2: LNHDA and SQIVND (reference sequence). Trimming stripped 0 bases from V and 6 bases from J, with 12 bases between. This CDR3 comprises 14 residues. CDR3 nucleotides: TGTGCCAGTAGTATAGACGGGACGGCGCCCGAGCAGTACTTC. Its protein product is CASSIDGTAPEQYF.

The chain carries TRBV29-1 and TRBJ1-5; D is perhaps TRBD1 (6 bases). The CDR3 contains 14 residues. Per germline, CDR1 SQVTM and CDR2 ANQGSEA. Trimming left V 4 bases short and J 7 bases short, with 17 bases between. In DNA form, the CDR3 reads TGCAGCGTTGGGCCAGGGGAGAGTGGGCAGCCCCAGCATTTT. It encodes CSVGPGESGQPQHF.

This clone has a handful of counts. An end of the junction differs from the germline gene, which may be a read error. This chain joins TRBV16 and TRBJ1-1; unclear D gene. Germline V lookup: CDR1 KGHSY, CDR2 FQNENV. The CDR3 sequence is 13 residues long. The CDR3 protein is CASSQWGYTEAFF. The CDR3 DNA reads TGTGCCAGCAGCCAATGGGGATACACAGAAGCTTTCTTT.

The V gene is TRBV7-2, the J gene TRBJ2-7, with 11 bases that match TRBD2. CDR1 is SGHTA, CDR2 FQGNSA, per germline. V lost 5 bases and J lost 5; bases outside the gene matches: 8. The CDR3 sequence is 15 residues long. CDR3 in DNA: TGTGCCAGCAGCCGTGTTAGCGGGGGGGCCCACGAGCAGTACTTC. Translating it yields CASSRVSGGAHEQYF.

V usage is TRBV4-1 and J usage is TRBJ2-7; D remains ambiguous. The CDR3 runs 18 residues. The V gene's germline CDR1 is MGHRA and CDR2 YSYEKL. V lost 2 bases to trimming and J lost 6 bases, with 26 bases between them. CDR3 amino acids: CASSQLFLRAVLTSEQYF. The CDR3 DNA follows: TGCGCCAGCAGCCAACTATTCCTAAGGGCCGTACTAACGTCCGAGCAGTACTTC.

The chain is built from TRBV7-9 and TRBJ2-5, with 9 bases lining up with TRBD1. This CDR3 has 15 amino acids. Looked up from germline, CDR1 is SEHNR and CDR2 is FQNEAQ (reference sequence). After removal of 5 bases from V and 7 bases from J, the junction contained 11 bases not matched to a gene. CDR3 sequence reads: CASSVGSGQGGTQYF. As DNA, the CDR3 is TGTGCCAGCAGCGTCGGCTCGGGACAGGGCGGGACCCAGTACTTC.

This sequence joins TRBV20-1 and TRBJ2-7; a possible D gene is TRBD2 (6 bases). Deletions cut 3 bases from V and 1 base from J, with 16 bases between. The CDR3 extends over 15 amino acids. Germline CDR1 reads DFQATT; CDR2 reads SNEGSKA (reference sequence). The chain's CDR3 is CSASKYAGPSYEQYF. DNA for the CDR3: TGCAGTGCTAGTAAGTACGCGGGGCCTTCCTACGAGCAGTACTTC.

The rearrangement joins TRBV3-1 (or the pseudogene TRBV3-2) to TRBJ1-1; TRBD1 agrees at 8 bases. CDR3 length: 13 amino acids. J was trimmed by 10 bases and V by 4 bases; bases with no gene match: 8. Germline V gene sequence: CDR1 LGHDT, CDR2 YNNKEL (reference sequence). The CDR3 region is CASSPGQAPAAFF. The DNA for the CDR3 is TGTGCCAGCAGCCCGGGACAGGCTCCGGCAGCTTTCTTT.

The chain uses TRBV27 and TRBJ2-3; 9 nucleotides agree with TRBD2. J gave up 9 bases and V 6 bases, and 1 base lay outside the gene matches. This CDR3 spans 11 amino acids. The germline gives CDR1 MNHEY, CDR2 SMNVEV (reference sequence). CDR3 amino acids: CASRRGGTQYF. In DNA, the CDR3 is TGTGCCAGCAGGCGGGGGGGGACGCAGTATTTT.

V usage is TRBV11-2 and J usage is TRBJ1-5, with D unresolved. Germline V gene sequence: CDR1 SGHAT, CDR2 FQNNGV. Trimming removed 3 bases at V and 7 bases at J, with 7 bases between. The CDR3 length is 12 residues. The CDR3 sequence is CASSFESQPQHF. The CDR3 region has the DNA TGTGCCAGCAGCTTTGAATCACAGCCCCAGCATTTT.

CDR3 nucleotides: TGTGCCAGCAGCTTAGGGGGGCCGTCAGATACGCAGTATTTT. Its protein product is CASSLGGPSDTQYF. The V gene is TRBV7-2, the J gene TRBJ2-3; TRBD1 is a possible D gene (6 bases). The germline gives CDR1 SGHTA, CDR2 FQGNSA. CDR3 length: 14 residues. V lost 1 base to trimming and J lost 4 bases, with 9 bases between them.

V is TRBV11-3 and J is TRBJ2-1; D perhaps matches TRBD2 (5 bases). CDR1 is SGHNT, CDR2 YENEEA, per germline. The CDR3 has 12 residues. The V end lost 0 bases, the J end lost 15 bases, and 12 bases lay between the germline ends. The DNA of the CDR3 is TGTGCCAGCAGCTTAGAGGAGGCTGGTGGGTTCTTC. Its protein is CASSLEEAGGFF.

The gene calls are TRBV19 and TRBJ1-6; D gene uncertain. Trimming took off 2 bases at V and 11 bases at J, with 16 bases between the two ends. Germline CDR1 reads LNHDA; CDR2 reads SQIVND (reference sequence). The CDR3 is 15 residues long. The CDR3 region has the DNA TGTGCCAGTAGTATATCGACCATTATGTTGGCACCCCTCCACTTT. Protein: CASSISTIMLAPLHF.

The rearrangement uses TRBV2 and TRBJ2-7, with D tentatively TRBD2 (6 bases). Trimming removed 2 bases at V and 2 bases at J, with 10 bases between. The CDR3 totals 14 residues. The germline CDR1 and CDR2 sequences are SNHLY and FYNNEI. The CDR3 DNA follows: TGTGCCAGCAGTGAAATGGGGGGTCCCTACGAGCAGTACTTC. Its protein product is CASSEMGGPYEQYF.

The V call is TRBV2, the J call TRBJ2-7, with D uncertain. The CDR3 consists of 11 residues. Germline-derived CDR1 and CDR2 are SNHLY and FYNNEI. The V and J ends lost 2 bases and 3 bases respectively, with 2 bases between them. The DNA for the CDR3 is TGTGCCAGCAGTGAACACTACGAGCAGTACTTC. Protein product: CASSEHYEQYF.

J is TRBJ1-1 and V is TRBV19; D gene ambiguous. Trimming stripped 3 bases from V and 5 bases from J, with 19 bases between. The CDR3 spans 16 residues. The germline gives CDR1 LNHDA, CDR2 SQIVND (reference sequence). The DNA of the CDR3 is TGTGCCAGTAGTATCCACGGCAGCTACGTAGGTACTGAAGCTTTCTTT. It specifies CASSIHGSYVGTEAFF.

This chain connects TRBV19 to TRBJ2-2; 10 bases agree with TRBD2. J gave up 6 bases and V 4 bases, and 8 bases lay outside the gene matches. CDR1 is LNHDA, CDR2 SQIVND, per germline (reference sequence). CDR3 length equals 16 residues. The CDR3 region is CASSNSGGTQPGELFF. CDR3 DNA: TGTGCCAGTAGTAATAGCGGGGGGACCCAACCCGGGGAGCTGTTTTTT.